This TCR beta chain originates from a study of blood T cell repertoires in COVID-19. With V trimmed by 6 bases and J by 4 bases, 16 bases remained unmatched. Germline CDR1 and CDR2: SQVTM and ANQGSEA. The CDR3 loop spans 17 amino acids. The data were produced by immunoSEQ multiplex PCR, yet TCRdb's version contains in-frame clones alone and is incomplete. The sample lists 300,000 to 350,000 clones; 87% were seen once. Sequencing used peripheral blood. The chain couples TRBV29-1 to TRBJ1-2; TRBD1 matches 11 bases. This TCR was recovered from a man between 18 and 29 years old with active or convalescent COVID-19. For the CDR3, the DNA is TGCAGCGTGATAATACGGGACAGGGGGTGGAACGGCTATGGCTACACCTTC. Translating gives CSVIIRDRGWNGYGYTF.